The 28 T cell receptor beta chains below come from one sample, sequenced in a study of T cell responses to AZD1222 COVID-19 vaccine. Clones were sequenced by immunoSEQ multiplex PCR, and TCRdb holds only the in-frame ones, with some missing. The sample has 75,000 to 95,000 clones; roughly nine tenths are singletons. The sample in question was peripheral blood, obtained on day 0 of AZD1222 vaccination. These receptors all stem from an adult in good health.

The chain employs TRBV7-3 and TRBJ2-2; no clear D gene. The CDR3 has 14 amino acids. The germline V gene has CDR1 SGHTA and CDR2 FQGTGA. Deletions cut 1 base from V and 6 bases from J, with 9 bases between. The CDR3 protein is CASSLIGSAGELFF. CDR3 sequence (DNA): TGTGCCAGCAGCTTAATTGGTTCAGCCGGGGAGCTGTTTTTT.

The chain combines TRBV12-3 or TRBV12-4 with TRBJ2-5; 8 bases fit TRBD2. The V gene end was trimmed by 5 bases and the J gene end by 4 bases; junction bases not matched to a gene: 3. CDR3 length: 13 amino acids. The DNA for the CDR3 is TGTGCCAGCAGTCCCGGGGGGGGAGAGACCCAGTACTTC. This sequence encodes CASSPGGGETQYF.

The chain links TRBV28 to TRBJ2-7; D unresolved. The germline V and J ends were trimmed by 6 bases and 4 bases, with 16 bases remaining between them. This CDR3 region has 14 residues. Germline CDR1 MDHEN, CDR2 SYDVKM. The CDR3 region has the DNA TGTGCCAGCAGAACCGGGTCGACCTATTACGAGCAGTACTTC. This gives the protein CASRTGSTYYEQYF.

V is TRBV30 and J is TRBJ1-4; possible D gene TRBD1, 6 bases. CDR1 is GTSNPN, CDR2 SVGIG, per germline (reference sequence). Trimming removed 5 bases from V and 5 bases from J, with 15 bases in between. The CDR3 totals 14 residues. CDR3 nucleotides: TGTGCCTGGGTCCCCGGGGGCCAGAATGAAAAACTGTTTTTT. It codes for CAWVPGGQNEKLFF.

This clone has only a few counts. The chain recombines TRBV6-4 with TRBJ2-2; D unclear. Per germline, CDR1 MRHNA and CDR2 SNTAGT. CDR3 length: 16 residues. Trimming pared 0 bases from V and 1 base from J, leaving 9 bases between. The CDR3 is CASSDSGRQNTGELFF. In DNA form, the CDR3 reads TGTGCCAGCAGTGACTCGGGCAGGCAGAACACCGGGGAGCTGTTTTTT.

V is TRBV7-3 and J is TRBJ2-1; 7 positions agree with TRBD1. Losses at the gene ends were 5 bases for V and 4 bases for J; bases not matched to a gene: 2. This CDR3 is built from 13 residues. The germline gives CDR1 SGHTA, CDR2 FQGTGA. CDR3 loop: CASSQTGYNEQFF. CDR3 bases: TGTGCCAGCAGCCAGACAGGGTACAATGAGCAGTTCTTC.

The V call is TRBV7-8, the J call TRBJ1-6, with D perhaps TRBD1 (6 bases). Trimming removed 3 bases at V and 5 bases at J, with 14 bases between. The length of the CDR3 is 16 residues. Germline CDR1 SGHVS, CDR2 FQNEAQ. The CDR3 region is CASSFGTPHNNSPLHF. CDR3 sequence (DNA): TGTGCCAGCAGCTTCGGGACACCCCACAATAATTCACCCCTCCACTTT.

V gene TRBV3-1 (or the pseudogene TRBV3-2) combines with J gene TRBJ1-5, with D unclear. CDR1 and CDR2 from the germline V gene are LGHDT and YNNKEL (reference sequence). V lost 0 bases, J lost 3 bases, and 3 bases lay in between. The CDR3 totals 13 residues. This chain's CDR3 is CASSQDLNQPQHF. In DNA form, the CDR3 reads TGTGCCAGCAGCCAAGATCTCAATCAGCCCCAGCATTTT.

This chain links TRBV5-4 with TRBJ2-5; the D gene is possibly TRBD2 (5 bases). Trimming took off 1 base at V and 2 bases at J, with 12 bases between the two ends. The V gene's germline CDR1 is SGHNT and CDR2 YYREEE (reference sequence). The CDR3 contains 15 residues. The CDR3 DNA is TGTGCCAGCAGCTTGAAGGGAGTGGGGCAAGAGACCCAGTACTTC. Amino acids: CASSLKGVGQETQYF.

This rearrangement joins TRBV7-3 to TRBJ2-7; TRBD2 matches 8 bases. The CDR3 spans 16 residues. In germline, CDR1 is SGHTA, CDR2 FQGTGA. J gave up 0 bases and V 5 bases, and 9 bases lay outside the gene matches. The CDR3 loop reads CASSQDGSGSSYEQYF. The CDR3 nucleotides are TGTGCCAGCAGCCAAGACGGGAGCGGGAGCTCCTACGAGCAGTACTTC.

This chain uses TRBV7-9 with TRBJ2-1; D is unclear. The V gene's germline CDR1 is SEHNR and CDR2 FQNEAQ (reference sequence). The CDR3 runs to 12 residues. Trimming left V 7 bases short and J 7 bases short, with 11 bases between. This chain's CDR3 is CASTPSQNEQFF. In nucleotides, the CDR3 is TGTGCCAGCACCCCGAGCCAGAATGAGCAGTTCTTC.

In DNA form, the CDR3 reads TGTGCCAGCCGGGAGGCCCCCCAAGAGACCCAGTACTTC. Translation gives CASREAPQETQYF. The chain combines TRBV7-2 with TRBJ2-5; 7 bases line up with TRBD2. Germline V gene data show CDR1 as SGHTA and CDR2 as FQGNSA. The J segment lost 1 base and the V segment lost 8 bases, leaving 4 bases of the junction unmatched. The CDR3 sequence is 13 residues long. Complete variable domain (other parts from reference TRBV7-2 and TRBJ2-5): GAGVSQSPSNKVTEKGKDVELRCDPISGHTALYWYRQSLGQGLEFLIYFQGNSAPDKSGLPSDRFSAERTGGSVSTLTIQRTQQEDSAVYLCASREAPQETQYFGPGTRLLVL.

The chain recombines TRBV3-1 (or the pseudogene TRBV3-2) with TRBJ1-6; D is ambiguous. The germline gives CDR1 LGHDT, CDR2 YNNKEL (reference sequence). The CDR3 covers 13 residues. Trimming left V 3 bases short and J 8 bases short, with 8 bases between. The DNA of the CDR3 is TGTGCCAGCAGCCAGCGTAGGGATTCACCCCTCCACTTT. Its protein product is CASSQRRDSPLHF.

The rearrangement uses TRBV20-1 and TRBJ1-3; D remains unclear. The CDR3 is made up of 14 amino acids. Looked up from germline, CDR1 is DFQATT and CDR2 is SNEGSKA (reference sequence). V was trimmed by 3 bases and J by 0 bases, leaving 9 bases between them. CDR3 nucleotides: TGCAGTGCTAGTTACAGCGACTCTGGAAACACCATATATTTT. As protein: CSASYSDSGNTIYF.

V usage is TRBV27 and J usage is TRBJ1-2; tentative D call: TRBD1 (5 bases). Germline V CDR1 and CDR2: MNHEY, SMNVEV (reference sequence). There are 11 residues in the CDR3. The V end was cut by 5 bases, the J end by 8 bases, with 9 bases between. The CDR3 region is CASSEGSGYTF. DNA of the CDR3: TGTGCCAGCAGTGAGGGGAGCGGCTACACCTTC.

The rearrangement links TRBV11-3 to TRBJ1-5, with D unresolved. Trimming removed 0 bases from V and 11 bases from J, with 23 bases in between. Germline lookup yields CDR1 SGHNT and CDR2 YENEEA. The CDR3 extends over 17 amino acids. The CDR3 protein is CASSLDLRARSYNSQHF. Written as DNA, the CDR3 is TGTGCCAGCAGCTTAGATCTGCGGGCCAGGTCCTACAACTCCCAGCATTTT.

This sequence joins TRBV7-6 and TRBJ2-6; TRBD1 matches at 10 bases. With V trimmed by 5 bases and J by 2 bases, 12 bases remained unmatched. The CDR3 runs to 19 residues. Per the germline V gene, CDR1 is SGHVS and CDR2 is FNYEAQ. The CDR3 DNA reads TGTGCCAGCAGCCATCCCCGGGACAGGGGTCTTACTGGGGCCAACGTCCTGACTTTC. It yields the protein CASSHPRDRGLTGANVLTF. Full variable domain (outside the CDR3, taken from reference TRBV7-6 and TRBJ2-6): GAGVSQSPRYKVTKRGQDVALRCDPISGHVSLYWYRQALGQGPEFLTYFNYEAQQDKSGLPNDRFSAERPEGSISTLTIQRTEQRDSAMYRCASSHPRDRGLTGANVLTFGAGSRLTVL.

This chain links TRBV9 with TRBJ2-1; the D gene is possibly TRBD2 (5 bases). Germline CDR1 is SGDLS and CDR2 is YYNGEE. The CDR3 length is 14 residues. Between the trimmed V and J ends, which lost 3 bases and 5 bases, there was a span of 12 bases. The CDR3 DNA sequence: TGTGCCAGCAGCGGCACTAGTTATAACAATGAGCAGTTCTTC. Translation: CASSGTSYNNEQFF.

In DNA form, the CDR3 reads TGTGCCAGCAGTCCGACAGGCCCCAGTGAGGGAAAACTGTTTTTT. It yields the protein CASSPTGPSEGKLFF. The V gene is TRBV28, the J gene TRBJ1-4; tentative D call: TRBD1 (6 bases). Germline CDR1 and CDR2: MDHEN and SYDVKM. Trimming shortened V by 5 bases and J by 10 bases, and 20 bases separated the two germline ends. The length of the CDR3 is 15 residues.

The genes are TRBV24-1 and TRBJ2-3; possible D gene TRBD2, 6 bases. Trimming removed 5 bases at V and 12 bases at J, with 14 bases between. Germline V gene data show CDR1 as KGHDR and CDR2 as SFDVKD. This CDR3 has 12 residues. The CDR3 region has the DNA TGTGCCACCAGTGGCGGGACGCTACTCCAGTATTTT. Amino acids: CATSGGTLLQYF.

The CDR3 region has the DNA TGTGCCAGCAGCCAGGAAGGGACGTCGGGCACTGAAGCTTTCTTT. This codes for CASSQEGTSGTEAFF. The V gene is TRBV4-2, the J gene TRBJ1-1; D perhaps matches TRBD1 (5 bases). The germline V gene has CDR1 LGHNA and CDR2 YNFKEQ. CDR3 length: 15 residues. V was trimmed by 3 bases and J by 4 bases, leaving 15 bases between them.

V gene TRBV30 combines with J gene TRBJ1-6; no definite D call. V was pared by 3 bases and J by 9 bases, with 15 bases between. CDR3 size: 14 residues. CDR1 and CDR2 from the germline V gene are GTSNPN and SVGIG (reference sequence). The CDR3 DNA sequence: TGTGCCTGGAGGCTAACGGGAAGTGGTTCACCCCTCCACTTT. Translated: CAWRLTGSGSPLHF.

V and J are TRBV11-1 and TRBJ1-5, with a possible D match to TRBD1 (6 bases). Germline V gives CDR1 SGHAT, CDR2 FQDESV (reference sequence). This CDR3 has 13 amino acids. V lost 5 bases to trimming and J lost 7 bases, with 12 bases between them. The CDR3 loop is CASSAQRGQPQHF. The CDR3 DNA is TGTGCCAGCAGCGCGCAAAGGGGGCAGCCCCAGCATTTT.

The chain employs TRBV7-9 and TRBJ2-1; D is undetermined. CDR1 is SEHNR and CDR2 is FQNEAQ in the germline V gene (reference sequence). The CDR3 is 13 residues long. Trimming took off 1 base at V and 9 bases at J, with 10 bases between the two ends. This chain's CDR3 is CASSLVTASEQFF. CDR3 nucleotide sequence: TGTGCCAGCAGCTTAGTAACAGCGTCTGAGCAGTTCTTC.

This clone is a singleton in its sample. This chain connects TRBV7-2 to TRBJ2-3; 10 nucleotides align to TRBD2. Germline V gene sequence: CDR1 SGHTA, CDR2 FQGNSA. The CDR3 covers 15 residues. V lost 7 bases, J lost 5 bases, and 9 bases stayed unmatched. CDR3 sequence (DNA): TGTGCCAGCACCTCCCTAGCGGGAGTGGAAGATACGCAGTATTTT. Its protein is CASTSLAGVEDTQYF.

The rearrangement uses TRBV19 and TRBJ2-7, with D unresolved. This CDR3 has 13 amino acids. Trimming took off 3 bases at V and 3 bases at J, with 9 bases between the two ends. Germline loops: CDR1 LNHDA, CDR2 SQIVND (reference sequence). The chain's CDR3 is CASSIDVSYEQYF. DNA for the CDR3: TGTGCCAGTAGTATTGATGTCAGCTACGAGCAGTACTTC. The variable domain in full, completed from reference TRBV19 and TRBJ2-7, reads DGGITQSPKYLFRKEGQNVTLSCEQNLNHDAMYWYRQDPGQGLRLIYYSQIVNDFQKGDIAEGYSVSREKKESFPLTVTSAQKNPTAFYLCASSIDVSYEQYFGPGTRLTVT.

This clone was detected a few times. The CDR3 is CASSRGGIAGIGNQPQHF. The CDR3 DNA is TGCGCCAGCAGCCGCGGGGGGATTGCGGGAATTGGCAATCAGCCCCAGCATTTT. The chain employs TRBV4-1 and TRBJ1-5; TRBD1 is a possible D gene (5 bases). Trimming removed 4 bases at V and 2 bases at J, with 21 bases between. Germline values: CDR1 MGHRA, CDR2 YSYEKL. CDR3 length: 18 amino acids.

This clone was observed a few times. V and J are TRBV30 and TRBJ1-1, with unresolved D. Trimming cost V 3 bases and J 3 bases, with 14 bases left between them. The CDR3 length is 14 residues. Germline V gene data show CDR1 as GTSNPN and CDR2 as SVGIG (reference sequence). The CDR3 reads CAWSEISGYTEAFF. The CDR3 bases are TGTGCCTGGAGCGAAATTTCCGGATACACTGAAGCTTTCTTT. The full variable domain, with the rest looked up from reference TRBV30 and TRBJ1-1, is SQTIHQWPATLVQPVGSPLSLECTVEGTSNPNLYWYRQAAGRGLQLLFYSVGIGQISSEVPQNLSASRPQDRQFILSSKKLLLSDSGFYLCAWSEISGYTEAFFGQGTRLTVV.